The rows below give T cell receptor beta chains drawn from one sample of a study of shared clonotypes between healthy human individuals. Clones were read by immunoSEQ multiplex PCR, and TCRdb kept only the in-frame ones, dropping some. The profile shows about 990,000 clones, 75% to 80% of them singletons. Sequences were obtained from memory CD4+ T cells from PBMCs. These receptor sequences come from a man younger than 35 in good health. Some clones in this sample may be carry-over from other donors' samples. Each CDR3 is given without its conserved first and last residue. The order of the fields is clone size, V gene, CDR3 protein. The size of a clone is reported for some rows only, either as once, few or many, or as a class for expanded clones.

size: once; V: TRBV5-1; CDR3: ASSLSISGNTIY
size: NA; V: TRBV6-5; CDR3: ASNPGTSGSQEQY
size: NA; V: TRBV5-4; CDR3: ASSSAKGADYEQY
size: NA; V: TRBV28; CDR3: ASSYNRNYGYT
size: once; V: TRBV11-2; CDR3: ASSLWVQANTGELF
size: NA; V: TRBV28; CDR3: ASRPPDRGRH
size: NA; V: TRBV9; CDR3: ASSFSPADTQY
size: NA; V: TRBV7-9; CDR3: ASSGGTENFYEQY
size: NA; V: TRBV28; CDR3: ASSLLATRGRSIPVDGNEQF
size: NA; V: TRBV18; CDR3: ASSPRGTGGTEAF
size: NA; V: TRBV6-1; CDR3: ASSEGSGSRKEQY
size: NA; V: TRBV2; CDR3: ASRRIGQGRGKNIQY
size: NA; V: TRBV5-5; CDR3: ASSNRLNQETQY
size: once; V: TRBV5-1; CDR3: ASSLGLTGQAIYEQY
size: NA; V: TRBV5-4; CDR3: ASSFGYSGEQY
size: NA; V: TRBV5-4; CDR3: ASSSYMSSGNTIY
size: NA; V: TRBV6-6; CDR3: ASSDREANTGELF
size: NA; V: TRBV18; CDR3: ASSSGRGVYEQY
size: NA; V: TRBV20-1; CDR3: SGTTADTIY
size: NA; V: TRBV9; CDR3: ASSVDWGMNTEAF
size: once; V: TRBV28; CDR3: ASSPASAQTYEQY
size: NA; V: TRBV29-1; CDR3: SGSLASGTPDEQF
size: NA; V: TRBV5-4; CDR3: ASSLSTPSTDTQY
size: NA; V: TRBV6-5; CDR3: ASSYSRGDTEAF
size: NA; V: TRBV28; CDR3: ASSWTDYGYT
size: NA; V: TRBV5-1; CDR3: ASAPWATGNTEAF
size: NA; V: TRBV6-5; CDR3: ASSRDSDNEQF
size: NA; V: TRBV7-9; CDR3: ASSRTGTGANEQY
size: few; V: TRBV7-9; CDR3: ASSSGLGTRKIKGETQY
size: NA; V: TRBV28; CDR3: ASSTLGRLETQY
size: NA; V: TRBV5-4; CDR3: ASSLSIAGETQY
size: NA; V: TRBV14; CDR3: ASSQSGSVWAGSYEQY
size: NA; V: TRBV5-6; CDR3: ASSPGGADYEQY
size: NA; V: TRBV19; CDR3: ASKRQDYSNQPQH
size: NA; V: TRBV28; CDR3: ASRGRGVNQPQH
size: NA; V: TRBV19; CDR3: ASTDSLRTYEQY
size: NA; V: TRBV7-2; CDR3: ASSLVGTGAISSGNTIY
size: NA; V: TRBV7-9; CDR3: ASSLGGYTGELF
size: few; V: TRBV9; CDR3: ASSASLSYNEQF
size: NA; V: TRBV29-1; CDR3: SVMLQGARNNEQF
size: NA; V: TRBV2; CDR3: ARGRADNSPLH
size: NA; V: TRBV7-2; CDR3: ASSLFRERDTQY
size: few; V: TRBV27; CDR3: ASSYERSDTQY
size: NA; V: TRBV19; CDR3: ASSLLGQGINEQY
size: NA; V: TRBV6-6; CDR3: ASSSTGVTTYGYT
size: NA; V: TRBV10-2; CDR3: ASSTTGYLNTIY
size: few; V: TRBV5-1; CDR3: ASLGQGRSTGELF
size: once; V: TRBV30; CDR3: AWGRQTYEQY
size: NA; V: TRBV6-5; CDR3: ASRAIGGMNTEAF
size: NA; V: TRBV2; CDR3: ASRYSSGTTYNEQF
size: NA; V: TRBV7-2; CDR3: ASSRNGLSRELF
size: NA; V: TRBV5-1; CDR3: ASSLGTVGTGELF
size: NA; V: TRBV6-5; CDR3: ASSYSTSGSPDTQY